The clone carrying this T cell receptor beta chain was seen a handful of times. What it recognizes is unknown. These data originate in a study of molecular identifiers for immune sequencing clone quantification. Findings of the study overall: Spiked Jurkat TCR RNA equivalent to one cell was reportedly detectable in one million naive cells. Among effectors, clones above 20 RNA copies held over 98% of molecules; among naive cells, under 1%.

TCRdb called the PCR reads again in MiXCR, with one record for every CDR3 protein. Here the sample spans over 600,000 distinct CDR3 sequences, 15% to 20% being singletons. A CD8+CD4-CCR7+CD45RA+ gate was used to sort naive CD8 T cells. Losses at the gene ends were 4 bases for V and 5 bases for J; bases not matched to a gene: 10. The germline V gene has CDR1 SEHNR and CDR2 FQNEAQ (reference sequence). There are 15 residues in the CDR3. The TCR was taken from a human donor in good health. Some libraries in this study had Jurkat cell RNA spiked in. Input material: naive CD8+ T cells from blood, with Jurkat cell RNA spiked in. Documented subset: FACS-sorted CD8+CD4-CCR7+CD45RA+ naive T cells. This rearrangement joins TRBV7-9 to TRBJ1-2; TRBD1 aligns across 7 bases. In DNA form, the CDR3 reads TGTGCCAGCAGCTCGACGGACAGGTTTGCTTATGGCTACACCTTC. It is translated as CASSSTDRFAYGYTF. Filled out from reference TRBV7-9 and TRBJ1-2, the complete variable domain reads DTGVSQNPRHKITKRGQNVTFRCDPISEHNRLYWYRQTLGQGPEFLTYFQNEAQLEKSRLLSDRFSAERPKGSFSTLEIQRTEQGDSAMYLCASSSTDRFAYGYTFGSGTRLTVV.